The clone carrying this T cell receptor beta chain was seen only once. The antigen is not known. This specimen belongs to a study of shared clonotypes between healthy human individuals. Overall study findings and caveats: Around 5% was the fraction of naive CD4 clonotypes found shared across four donors. Larger richness was generally estimated for naive than memory subsets.

Produced via immunoSEQ multiplex PCR; TCRdb's table is partial and in-frame only. The profile shows around 2.5 million clones, more than 85% of them singletons. Germline CDR1 reads MNHEY; CDR2 reads SMNVEV (reference sequence). V lost 2 bases and J 1 base, leaving 9 bases between the germline ends. The CDR3 totals 14 residues. This sequence was found in a man between 18 and 29 years old in good health. Some clones in this sample may be carry-over from other donors' samples. The chain carries TRBV27 and TRBJ2-7; TRBD1 might be the D (5 bases). Sequencing was done on a sample of naive CD4+ T cells from PBMCs. Subset indicated: CD45RA+ positively selected. The CDR3 sequence is CASSLRQTSYEQYF. CDR3 nucleotides: TGTGCCAGCAGTTTAAGACAGACATCCTACGAGCAGTACTTC.